This T cell receptor (beta chain) is from a study of blood T cell repertoires in COVID-19. On the study more broadly: COVID-19 samples collected from the United States, Italy and Spain covered acute and convalescent phases. Nucleic acid was either cDNA or gDNA, and it came from T cells, B-cell-depleted T cells, or PBMCs.

This clone was recorded once. Trimming removed 6 bases from V and 7 bases from J, with 16 bases in between. The V gene's germline CDR1 is ENHRY and CDR2 SYGVKD. The CDR3 spans 15 residues. In the original workflow: Reference gene primers were amplified, and this amplification served to estimate nucleated cell counts. The assay was immunoSEQ multiplex PCR, and TCRdb's table has in-frame clones only and misses some. V, J and clone size are those of that table, while D and trimming were read from the DNA. The repertoire holds 300,000 or so clones, with around four fifths as singletons. The chain recombines TRBV10-3 with TRBJ1-6; D perhaps matches TRBD1 (5 bases). The receptor's source is a woman aged 45-59 years with active or convalescent COVID-19. Sequences were obtained from peripheral blood. CDR3 in DNA: TGTGCCATCAGGGGGGGGTCTCTGGTCAATTCACCCCTCCACTTT. Residues: CAIRGGSLVNSPLHF.